This entry lists 13 T cell receptor beta chains sequenced from one sample in a study of blood T cell repertoires in COVID-19 (dated by TCRdb to 2020 to 2022). The library was produced with the immunoSEQ multiplex PCR assay. The source is immuneACCESS, and TCRdb retained only in-frame sequences with V and J called. Part of the clones is not carried over; for the studies checked, unresolved V genes explain less than half of this, and the remainder is unexplained. The sample profile shows roughly 160,000 clones; approximately 83% of them were found once. In total, the top ten clones hold roughly 1.9% of the sample. The specimen sequenced was peripheral blood. The receptors here all came from an elderly woman with acute or convalescent COVID-19.

The chain carries TRBV11-2 and TRBJ1-2, with a possible D match to TRBD1 (6 bases). This CDR3 region has 15 residues. V was cut by 5 bases and J by 4 bases, with 17 bases left in between. CDR1 is SGHAT and CDR2 is FQNNGV in the germline V gene. The CDR3 coding sequence is TGTGCCAGCAGCCCGCCAGGGGCGTACGGCTATGGCTACACCTTC. Its protein is CASSPPGAYGYGYTF.

The V call is TRBV24-1, the J call TRBJ2-1; TRBD2 aligns across 11 bases. Unmatched junction bases numbered 3, after V lost 4 bases and J lost 2 bases. The germline CDR1 and CDR2 sequences are KGHDR and SFDVKD. CDR3 size: 16 residues. CDR3 loop: CATSENSGGAYNEQFF. Written as DNA, the CDR3 is TGTGCCACCAGTGAGAATAGCGGGGGGGCCTACAATGAGCAGTTCTTC.

This clone has a handful of counts. The chain is built from TRBV18 and TRBJ1-6, with 8 bases aligning to TRBD1. The CDR3 has 18 amino acids. CDR1 and CDR2 from the germline V gene are KGHSH and LQKENI. The V segment lost 3 bases and the J segment 7 bases; nucleotides outside the gene matches: 14. CDR3 in DNA: TGTGCCAGCTCACCGAAAACCTTTGAGACAGGGGAGAATTCACCCCTCCACTTT. As protein: CASSPKTFETGENSPLHF.

The chain combines TRBV28 with TRBJ1-1, with D perhaps matching TRBD1 (6 bases). V dropped 7 bases and J dropped 2 bases, with 14 bases sitting between them. The CDR3 covers 14 residues. CDR1 and CDR2 (germline): MDHEN, SYDVKM. This CDR3 is CASKMDSLNTEAFF. In DNA, the CDR3 is TGTGCCAGCAAGATGGACAGCTTAAACACTGAAGCTTTCTTT.

V is TRBV7-2 and J is TRBJ2-2; 9 bases fit TRBD2. The trim removed 1 base at V and 4 bases at J, leaving 4 bases unmatched. This CDR3 has 16 amino acids. Looked up from germline, CDR1 is SGHTA and CDR2 is FQGNSA. CDR3 DNA: TGTGCCAGCAGCTTAGGCGGCGGGGGGGCCACCGGGGAGCTGTTTTTT. Protein: CASSLGGGGATGELFF.

The chain couples TRBV23-1 to TRBJ2-3, with D tentatively TRBD1 (5 bases). TRBV23-1 is designated an ORF whose function remains uncertain. The CDR3 covers 15 residues. V was shortened by 7 bases and J by 1 base, with 15 bases between the two germline ends. The CDR3 loop is CASNPRTHRTDTQYF. The CDR3 DNA reads as TGCGCCAGCAACCCTCGGACACACCGCACAGATACGCAGTATTTT.

The chain links TRBV7-2 to TRBJ1-2; D might be TRBD1 (5 bases). The CDR3 has 15 residues. Germline loops: CDR1 SGHTA, CDR2 FQGNSA. V was cut by 1 base and J by 4 bases, with 13 bases left in between. The CDR3 here is CASSLDSGDGYGYTF. The CDR3 nucleotides are TGTGCCAGCAGCTTAGATTCGGGGGACGGCTATGGCTACACCTTC.

For this clone: This sample includes further DNA sequences coding for the same CDR3. The CDR3 DNA reads TGTGCCTGGAGTGTGGGCAGGGACTATGGCTACACCTTC. Translation: CAWSVGRDYGYTF. The chain combines TRBV30 with TRBJ1-2; D is perhaps TRBD1 (5 bases). Germline CDR1 reads GTSNPN; CDR2 reads SVGIG (reference sequence). V was cut by 0 bases and J by 3 bases, with 8 bases left in between. The CDR3 runs to 13 residues.

The rearrangement links TRBV27 to TRBJ2-5; TRBD2 matches at 13 bases. The germline gives CDR1 MNHEY, CDR2 SMNVEV (reference sequence). Trimming took 1 base from V and 5 from J; bases not matched to a gene: 13. This CDR3 has 19 residues. CDR3 coding DNA: TGTGCCAGCAGTTTATTCCGACTAGCGGGGGGCGTCTCTTACGAGACCCAGTACTTC. Translating gives CASSLFRLAGGVSYETQYF.

J is TRBJ1-2 and V is TRBV3-1 (or the pseudogene TRBV3-2), with 8 bases identical to TRBD1. From germline, CDR1 is LGHDT and CDR2 YNNKEL (reference sequence). Trimming took 6 bases from V and 1 from J; bases not matched to a gene: 13. The CDR3 runs 17 residues. The CDR3 sequence is CASSPLGRGRDNYGYTF. Here the CDR3 DNA reads TGTGCCAGCAGTCCCCTGGGCAGGGGGCGAGATAACTATGGCTACACCTTC.

The chain carries TRBV11-3 and TRBJ1-1, with TRBD1 matching over 7 bases. The CDR3 is made up of 15 amino acids. Trimming removed 5 bases from V and 5 bases from J; junction bases left unmatched: 11. In germline, CDR1 is SGHNT, CDR2 YENEEA. The CDR3 bases are TGTGCCAGCAGCCCGGAGGGGGCAGTTGGAACTGAAGCTTTCTTT. Amino acids: CASSPEGAVGTEAFF.

A few counts support this clone. The chain combines TRBV10-3 with TRBJ2-6; tentatively, D is TRBD2 (6 bases). Trimming removed 3 bases from V and 1 base from J, with 13 bases in between. Looked up from germline, CDR1 is ENHRY and CDR2 is SYGVKD. The CDR3 covers 17 residues. CDR3 residues: CAISDSDGGSGANVLTF. The CDR3 region has the DNA TGTGCCATCAGTGACAGCGACGGGGGATCTGGGGCCAACGTCCTGACTTTC.

V is TRBV30 and J is TRBJ2-2; 8 bases are shared with TRBD1. There are 14 residues in the CDR3. The junction had 5 bases not matched to a gene; V was cut back by 2 bases and J by 6 bases. Germline CDR1 GTSNPN, CDR2 SVGIG (reference sequence). The CDR3 is CAWSTGQGAGELFF. As DNA, the CDR3 is TGTGCCTGGAGTACTGGACAGGGAGCCGGGGAGCTGTTTTTT.